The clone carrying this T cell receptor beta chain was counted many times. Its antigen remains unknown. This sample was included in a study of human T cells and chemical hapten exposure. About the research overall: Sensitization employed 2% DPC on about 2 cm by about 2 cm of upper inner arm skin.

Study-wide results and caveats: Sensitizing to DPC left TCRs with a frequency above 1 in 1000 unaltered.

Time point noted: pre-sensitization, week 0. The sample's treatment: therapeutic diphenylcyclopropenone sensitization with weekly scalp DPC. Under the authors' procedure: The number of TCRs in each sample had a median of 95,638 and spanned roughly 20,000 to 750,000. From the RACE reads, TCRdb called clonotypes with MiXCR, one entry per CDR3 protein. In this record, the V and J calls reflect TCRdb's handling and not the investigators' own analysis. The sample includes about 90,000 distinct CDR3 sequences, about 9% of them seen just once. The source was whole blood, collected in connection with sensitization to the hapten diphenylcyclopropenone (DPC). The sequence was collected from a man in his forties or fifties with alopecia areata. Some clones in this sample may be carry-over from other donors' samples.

The CDR3 DNA is TGTGCCAGCAGTTTAGCGGTTGCGGGAGGAGAGACCCAGTACTTC. It specifies CASSLAVAGGETQYF. This rearrangement joins TRBV12-3 or TRBV12-4 to TRBJ2-5; 8 bases are a match to TRBD2. Unmatched junction bases numbered 4, after V lost 0 bases and J lost 4 bases. The CDR3 is made up of 15 amino acids.